This T cell receptor beta chain is drawn from a study of cytomegalovirus exposure and HLA in healthy donors. Whole-study context: The roughly 130 validation repertoires, a later analysis reported, used the same platform as the 650 to 800 repertoires from the first cohort.

Sequenced by immunoSEQ multiplex PCR; TCRdb stores in-frame clones only, minus some. The sample gives approximately 220,000 clones, over 80% of which show up once; 1.1% is in the top ten. The receptor's source is a woman aged 18-29 years in good health and CMV-seronegative. Sequencing was done on a sample of PBMCs.

In DNA form, the CDR3 reads TGTGCCTGGAGCCGAGGGTTGATGGACACTGAAGCTTTCTTT. The encoded protein is CAWSRGLMDTEAFF. The chain joins TRBV30 to TRBJ1-1, with D unclear. The germline gives CDR1 GTSNPN, CDR2 SVGIG (reference sequence). This CDR3 has 14 amino acids. With 3 bases removed from V and 3 bases from J, the gap between germline ends came to 14 bases.